One T cell receptor (beta chain) is described in this entry. The sample has other DNA sequences that encode this CDR3 too. The CDR3 runs to 12 residues. Looked up from germline, CDR1 is MNHEY and CDR2 is SMNVEV (reference sequence). Unmatched junction bases numbered 0, after V lost 5 bases and J lost 2 bases. In the original analysis: For nucleated cells, counts were estimated from reference gene primer amplification. This table comes from immunoSEQ multiplex PCR, and its TCRdb copy is limited to in-frame clones, with some not included. The DNA was the basis for D and trimming; V, J and clone size are from that table. The table has around 200,000 clones, around 85% seen once. This sample was included in a study of blood T cell repertoires in COVID-19. Turning to the study itself: The United States, Italy and Spain supplied acute and convalescent COVID-19 samples. From T cells, B-cell-depleted T cells, or PBMCs came the material, which was cDNA or gDNA.

The sequenced sample was peripheral blood. The clonotype was recovered from a man aged 30-40 years with acute or convalescent COVID-19. The rearrangement joins TRBV27 to TRBJ2-7; 7 nucleotides match TRBD1. In DNA form, the CDR3 reads TGTGCCAGCAGTGACAGGGCCTACGAGCAGTACTTC. Its translation: CASSDRAYEQYF.